This T cell receptor (beta chain) was observed in a study of cytomegalovirus exposure and HLA in healthy donors. Regarding the study as a whole: According to reports, the classifier identified cytomegalovirus status with high specificity and sensitivity.

Vbeta (60) and Jbeta (13) primers were used in the PCR. Method: immunoSEQ multiplex PCR; TCRdb's copy keeps in-frame clones and lacks some. The table shows more than 110,000 clones, with about 79% occurring only once. Comments on this clone: Antigen specificity is unknown.

The germline V and J ends were trimmed by 2 bases and 3 bases, with 10 bases remaining between them. Germline assignment: CDR1 SQVTM and CDR2 ANQGSEA. The CDR3 has 13 residues. This chain connects TRBV29-1 to TRBJ1-1; D gene uncertain. This TCR came from a male donor in good health and CMV-seronegative. The sequencing sample was made of PBMCs. The CDR3 region is CSVELYGDTEAFF. In DNA, the CDR3 is TGCAGCGTTGAATTGTACGGGGACACTGAAGCTTTCTTT.